This T cell receptor beta chain derives from a study of CD8 T cells in Susac syndrome. The CDR3 is made up of 14 amino acids. V lost 6 bases to trimming and J lost 4 bases; unmatched junction nucleotides: 0. RNA was extracted with the RNeasy kit, and a quantity of 0.5 to 1 ug was reverse transcribed using random hexamers. TCRdb re-derived calls from the immunoSEQ multiplex PCR reads in MiXCR, one entry per CDR3 protein. Of about 200,000 distinct CDR3 sequences in the sample, 90% to 95% were seen once. This sequence originates from a human donor in good health. Source material: CD4+ T cells from PBMCs. The gene calls are TRBV12-3 or TRBV12-4 and TRBJ2-3; the match to TRBD2 covers 14 bases. In nucleotides, the CDR3 is TGTGCCAGCAGGACTAGCGGGGGGGCAGATACGCAGTATTTT. This gives the protein CASRTSGGADTQYF.